This TCR beta chain was sequenced for a study of T cell responses to AZD1222 COVID-19 vaccine. This CDR3 spans 15 amino acids. Per the germline V gene, CDR1 is LNHNV and CDR2 is YYDKDF (reference sequence). V was trimmed by 3 bases and J by 3 bases, leaving 14 bases between them. Assay: immunoSEQ multiplex PCR; the TCRdb copy retains only in-frame clones and omits some. The table shows roughly 130,000 clones, with 88% occurring only once. The receptor was isolated from an adult in good health. The sample in question was peripheral blood, obtained on day 0 of AZD1222 vaccination. This chain links TRBV15 with TRBJ1-2, with D possibly TRBD1 on 5 matching bases. The CDR3 DNA reads as TGTGCCACCAGCAGGGGAGGGACCGCTTACTATGGCTACACCTTC. Its translation: CATSRGGTAYYGYTF.